This TCR beta chain derives from a study of response to subunit inactivated influenza vaccine. Notes on the study in general: That few new T cells are recruited by each seasonal influenza vaccination was the authors' suggestion.

MiXCR, applied by TCRdb to the RT-PCR reads, yields one record per CDR3 protein. There are under 950,000 distinct CDR3 sequences in the sample; less than 25% occur only once, and 9.5% to 13% lies in the top ten. This clonotype was seen at least ten times. Its antigen is not identified. Trimming stripped 1 base from V and 8 bases from J, with 8 bases between. CDR1 KGHDR and CDR2 SFDVKD come from the germline V gene. The CDR3 loop spans 13 amino acids. The sequence derives from a man aged 50-60 years who received an inactivated influenza vaccine. The material was PBMCs from blood, obtained around 5 days after vaccination. The V and J genes are TRBV24-1 and TRBJ2-1; D remains ambiguous. CDR3 loop: CATSDFQADEQFF. Written as DNA, the CDR3 is TGTGCCACCAGTGATTTTCAAGCCGATGAGCAGTTCTTC.